The next 18 T cell receptor beta chains were all read from a single sample in a study of T cells in Graves' hyperthyroidism and ophthalmopathy. RNA transcripts served as the template for amplifying TCR beta CDR3 regions. HTBI primers were employed in a first-round RT-PCR of the TCR CDR3. A single record per CDR3 protein comes from TCRdb applying MiXCR to the multiplex PCR reads. Here the sample spans over 400,000 distinct CDR3 sequences, around a fifth being singletons. Sequences were obtained from blood. These receptors originate from a woman in her 70s with Graves' ophthalmopathy.

In this sample, this clonotype turned up a few times. The chain employs TRBV15 and TRBJ2-7; a possible D gene is TRBD1 (5 bases). Germline lookup yields CDR1 LNHNV and CDR2 YYDKDF (reference sequence). CDR3 length: 15 amino acids. Trimming removed 3 bases at V and 1 base at J, with 13 bases between. The CDR3: CATSSSVRQSYEQYF. In DNA form, the CDR3 reads TGTGCCACCAGCAGTTCTGTTAGACAGTCCTACGAGCAGTACTTC.

V is TRBV7-9 and J is TRBJ2-2; 12 nucleotides match TRBD2. This CDR3 has 16 amino acids. J gave up 3 bases and V 5 bases, and 4 bases lay outside the gene matches. Germline V gives CDR1 SEHNR, CDR2 FQNEAQ (reference sequence). CDR3 amino acids: CASSVRLAGDTGELFF. DNA of the CDR3: TGTGCCAGCAGCGTCAGACTAGCGGGAGACACCGGGGAGCTGTTTTTT.

The genes are TRBV11-3 and TRBJ2-7; D is unresolved. The germline V gene has CDR1 SGHNT and CDR2 YENEEA. V was shortened by 1 base and J by 0 bases, with 13 bases between the two germline ends. The CDR3 length is 16 residues. CDR3 in amino acids: CASSLVDPLSSYEQYF. As DNA, the CDR3 is TGTGCCAGCAGCTTAGTAGACCCGCTCAGCTCCTACGAGCAGTACTTC.

This clonotype has a count of ten or more. The chain joins TRBV6-5 to TRBJ1-1, with 12 bases fitting TRBD1. CDR1 and CDR2 (germline): MNHEY, SVGAGI. The ends lost 0 bases at V and 5 bases at J; junction bases unmatched: 7. CDR3 size: 17 residues. The CDR3 protein is CASSYSMGQGARTEAFF. In DNA form, the CDR3 reads TGTGCCAGCAGTTACTCAATGGGACAGGGGGCGCGAACTGAAGCTTTCTTT.

This clonotype was detected many times. V and J are TRBV20-1 and TRBJ1-1, with 7 bases lining up with TRBD1. This CDR3 spans 15 amino acids. Trimming at V came to 6 bases and at J to 5 bases, leaving 15 bases not matched to a gene. CDR1 is DFQATT and CDR2 is SNEGSKA in the germline V gene (reference sequence). The CDR3 loop reads CSASRTGVMSTEAFF. The CDR3 DNA sequence: TGCAGTGCGTCTCGGACAGGAGTAATGTCGACTGAAGCTTTCTTT.

This sequence joins TRBV4-1 and TRBJ2-1, with 8 bases that match TRBD2. This CDR3 region has 16 residues. V trimming: 2 bases; J trimming: 9 bases; junction bases outside the gene matches: 12. The germline V gene encodes CDR1 MGHRA and CDR2 YSYEKL. CDR3 DNA: TGCGCCAGCAGCCAACCGAGACTAGCGCTAAGGGCTGAGCAGTTCTTC. Amino acid sequence: CASSQPRLALRAEQFF.

V is TRBV12-3 or TRBV12-4 and J is TRBJ2-7; D ambiguous. Trimming stripped 6 bases from V and 5 bases from J, with 11 bases between. This CDR3 has 12 residues. The CDR3 is CASSSLGHEQYF. In nucleotides, the CDR3 is TGTGCCAGCAGCTCCCTTGGGCACGAGCAGTACTTC.

The chain couples TRBV14 to TRBJ2-1, with 7 bases identical to TRBD2. Trimming removed 0 bases from V and 14 bases from J; junction bases left unmatched: 7. CDR3 length equals 13 residues. Per germline, CDR1 SGHDN and CDR2 FVKESK. The chain's CDR3 is CASSQDRGGRKFF. CDR3 bases: TGTGCCAGCAGCCAAGATAGAGGCGGGAGAAAGTTCTTC.

The chain recombines TRBV6-1 with TRBJ1-1; 9 nucleotides match TRBD1. CDR3 length: 14 residues. In germline, CDR1 is MNHNS, CDR2 SASEGT. V trimming: 6 bases; J trimming: 8 bases; junction bases outside the gene matches: 10. This CDR3 is CASRQTGGSAEAFF. The CDR3 coding sequence is TGTGCCAGCAGGCAGACAGGGGGGTCGGCGGAAGCTTTCTTT.

This clonotype was detected a few times. This chain uses TRBV20-1 with TRBJ2-3; 11 positions agree with TRBD2. With 6 bases clipped from V and 4 bases from J, the junction kept 6 bases outside the gene matches. Germline lookup yields CDR1 DFQATT and CDR2 SNEGSKA (reference sequence). The CDR3 runs 14 residues. In DNA form, the CDR3 reads TGCAGTGCGGATAGCGGGAGGGTCCCAGATACGCAGTATTTT. Translation: CSADSGRVPDTQYF.

The chain couples TRBV20-1 to TRBJ1-2, with D perhaps TRBD1 (5 bases). V lost 5 bases and J 2 bases, leaving 12 bases between the germline ends. The CDR3 is 13 amino acids. CDR1 and CDR2 from the germline V gene are DFQATT and SNEGSKA (reference sequence). The DNA for the CDR3 is TGCAGTGCTGGGGGGGGGATAAACTATGGCTACACCTTC. Its translation: CSAGGGINYGYTF.

The chain recombines TRBV7-3 with TRBJ2-2, with D hard to call. The V gene's germline CDR1 is SGHTA and CDR2 FQGTGA. Trimming stripped 5 bases from V and 2 bases from J, with 9 bases between. The length of the CDR3 is 14 residues. CDR3 bases: TGTGCCAGCAGCCGTTCTGCTAACACCGGGGAGCTGTTTTTT. It codes for CASSRSANTGELFF.

A few counts support this clonotype. V and J are TRBV5-1 and TRBJ2-3; D is undetermined. Germline CDR1 reads SGHRS; CDR2 reads YFSETQ. This CDR3 has 14 amino acids. Trimming cost V 2 bases and J 1 base, with 8 bases left between them. The CDR3 reads CASSFGSRTDTQYF. The DNA of the CDR3 is TGCGCCAGCAGCTTTGGCAGTCGCACAGATACGCAGTATTTT.

This clonotype was observed many times. J is TRBJ1-1 and V is TRBV28, with a weak D call TRBD1 (6 bases). The CDR3 is 15 residues long. Trimming left V 5 bases short and J 0 bases short, with 13 bases between. Germline CDR1 and CDR2: MDHEN and SYDVKM. The CDR3 loop reads CASSTWTVMNTEAFF. In nucleotides, the CDR3 is TGTGCCAGCAGTACGTGGACAGTCATGAACACTGAAGCTTTCTTT.

Notes on this clonotype: Germline is not matched at one junction end, which may reflect a read error. The chain couples TRBV18 to TRBJ2-2, with D possibly called TRBD1 or TRBD2 (5 bases each). From germline, CDR1 is KGHSH and CDR2 LQKENI. CDR3 length equals 13 residues. The CDR3 DNA sequence: TGTGCCAGCTCATCCAGGGCCCTCGGGGAGCCGTTTTTT. The encoded protein is CASSSRALGEPFF.

The gene calls are TRBV12-3 or TRBV12-4 and TRBJ2-2; perhaps TRBD1 as D (5 bases). The CDR3 covers 16 residues. Deletions cut 5 bases from V and 2 bases from J, with 15 bases between. As DNA, the CDR3 is TGTGCCAGCAGTCCCCGGACACCTTTTAACACCGGGGAGCTGTTTTTT. It is translated as CASSPRTPFNTGELFF.

This clonotype was found a few times. The genes are TRBV15 and TRBJ1-2; no clear D gene. CDR1 LNHNV and CDR2 YYDKDF come from the germline V gene (reference sequence). The CDR3 spans 15 residues. The V end lost 0 bases, the J end lost 8 bases, and 16 bases lay between the germline ends. CDR3: CATSREKRSFGGYTF. The CDR3, as DNA: TGTGCCACCAGCAGAGAAAAACGGTCCTTCGGGGGCTACACCTTC.

CDR3 coding DNA: TGCGCCAGCAGCCAAGATGTTCTAGCAGGGGACGAGCAGTACTTC. It is translated as CASSQDVLAGDEQYF. The rearrangement uses TRBV4-3 and TRBJ2-7, with a tentative D call TRBD1 (6 bases). The germline V gene has CDR1 LGHNA and CDR2 YSLEER. This CDR3 region has 15 residues. With 0 bases removed from V and 5 bases from J, the gap between germline ends came to 14 bases.